The 10 T cell receptor beta chains in this list originate from one sample, sequenced in a study of glioma-infiltrating T cells after dendritic cell vaccination. Using immunoSEQ multiplex PCR, the repertoire was profiled, and TCRdb retains in-frame clones only, with some absent. The profile covers about 64,000 clones, with 82% appearing a single time and over 8.5% taken by the ten largest. Here the sequenced sample was blood, taken before dendritic cell vaccination. These receptor sequences come from a human donor with glioblastoma.

V is TRBV10-3 and J is TRBJ2-7; 9 nucleotides align to TRBD2. Germline V CDR1 and CDR2: ENHRY, SYGVKD. The CDR3 contains 12 residues. V shed 8 bases and J 5 bases; nucleotides not matched to a gene: 4. DNA for the CDR3: TGTGCCATCGGGACTAGCTTCGACGAGCAGTACTTC. Residues: CAIGTSFDEQYF.

This clone was picked up one time. This chain joins TRBV13 and TRBJ2-3; no clear D gene. From germline, CDR1 is PRHDT and CDR2 FYEKMQ (reference sequence). The CDR3 is 14 residues long. Trimming left V 5 bases short and J 3 bases short, with 12 bases between. Here the CDR3 reads CASSPRVLTDTQYF. The CDR3 DNA sequence: TGTGCCAGCAGCCCTAGAGTACTAACAGATACGCAGTATTTT.

V and J are TRBV7-2 and TRBJ1-2; D is perhaps TRBD1 (5 bases). This CDR3 is built from 13 residues. Trimming shortened V by 4 bases and J by 13 bases, and 19 bases separated the two germline ends. Germline CDR1 reads SGHTA; CDR2 reads FQGNSA. CDR3 in DNA: TGTGCCAGCAGCTCAAGTCGGGAGTTTGGGGGCACCTTC. This codes for CASSSSREFGGTF.

The chain has TRBV5-4 and TRBJ1-3; no clear D. Between the trimmed V and J ends, which lost 4 bases and 2 bases, there was a span of 10 bases. This CDR3 has 14 residues. CDR1 is SGHNT and CDR2 is YYREEE in the germline V gene (reference sequence). CDR3 residues: CASSPTAAGNTIYF. The DNA of the CDR3 is TGTGCCAGCAGCCCTACCGCTGCTGGAAACACCATATATTTT.

The J gene is TRBJ2-5, the V gene TRBV4-1; D unclear. CDR3 length equals 13 residues. V was clipped by 3 bases and J by 5 bases, with 10 bases between them. CDR1 is MGHRA and CDR2 is YSYEKL in the germline V gene. The CDR3 sequence: CASSQSYWETQYF. As DNA, the CDR3 is TGCGCCAGCAGCCAGTCATACTGGGAGACCCAGTACTTC.

This chain uses TRBV5-5 with TRBJ2-1; 8 bases align to TRBD2. Trimming cost V 4 bases and J 8 bases; bases outside gene matches: 2. The length of the CDR3 is 12 residues. Germline V CDR1 and CDR2: SGHKS, YYEKEE (reference sequence). Here the CDR3 DNA reads TGTGCCAGCAGCCCAGCGGGGGATGAGCAGTTCTTC. Its translation is CASSPAGDEQFF. The full variable domain, completed using reference TRBV5-5 and TRBJ2-1, is DAGVTQSPTHLIKTRGQQVTLRCSPISGHKSVSWYQQVLGQGPQFIFQYYEKEERGRGNFPDRFSARQFPNYSSELNVNALLLGDSALYLCASSPAGDEQFFGPGTRLTVL.

This clone was recorded a few times. The chain links TRBV28 to TRBJ1-4; TRBD1 matches 8 bases. Losses at the gene ends were 6 bases for V and 3 bases for J; bases not matched to a gene: 9. This CDR3 is 16 amino acids long. CDR1 is MDHEN and CDR2 is SYDVKM in the germline V gene. DNA for the CDR3: TGTGCCAGCAGCTACTCAGGGGGCGCTTCTAATGAAAAACTGTTTTTT. Translated, it gives CASSYSGGASNEKLFF. Together with reference TRBV28 and TRBJ1-4, the CDR3 gives the full variable domain: DVKVTQSSRYLVKRTGEKVFLECVQDMDHENMFWYRQDPGLGLRLIYFSYDVKMKEKGDIPEGYSVSREKKERFSLILESASTNQTSMYLCASSYSGGASNEKLFFGSGTQLSVL.

This clone has a handful of counts. The chain recombines TRBV12-5 with TRBJ1-5; 11 bases fit TRBD1. There are 16 residues in the CDR3. Germline trimming cut 4 bases from V and 8 bases from J; bases unmatched to any gene: 10. Germline V CDR1 and CDR2: LGHNT, FRNRAP. The CDR3 protein is CASGSSDRGPMEPQHF. CDR3 nucleotides: TGTGCTAGTGGTTCGTCGGACAGGGGGCCGATGGAGCCCCAGCATTTT.

The chain combines TRBV6-6 with TRBJ2-5; D possibly corresponds to TRBD2 (6 bases). This CDR3 is built from 13 residues. Trimming pared 5 bases from V and 1 base from J, leaving 8 bases between. CDR1 and CDR2 (germline): MNHNY, SVGAGI (reference sequence). In nucleotides, the CDR3 is TGTGCCAGCAGTCGGGGGTTCCAAGAGACCCAGTACTTC. Its translation is CASSRGFQETQYF.

The chain is built from TRBV18 and TRBJ1-1; TRBD1 matches 8 bases. The CDR3 sequence is 13 residues long. V shed 4 bases, J shed 6 bases, and the junction held 4 bases outside the gene matches. CDR1 is KGHSH and CDR2 is LQKENI in the germline V gene. CDR3 protein: CASSLKQGAEAFF. CDR3 nucleotides: TGTGCCAGCTCACTCAAACAGGGGGCTGAAGCTTTCTTT.